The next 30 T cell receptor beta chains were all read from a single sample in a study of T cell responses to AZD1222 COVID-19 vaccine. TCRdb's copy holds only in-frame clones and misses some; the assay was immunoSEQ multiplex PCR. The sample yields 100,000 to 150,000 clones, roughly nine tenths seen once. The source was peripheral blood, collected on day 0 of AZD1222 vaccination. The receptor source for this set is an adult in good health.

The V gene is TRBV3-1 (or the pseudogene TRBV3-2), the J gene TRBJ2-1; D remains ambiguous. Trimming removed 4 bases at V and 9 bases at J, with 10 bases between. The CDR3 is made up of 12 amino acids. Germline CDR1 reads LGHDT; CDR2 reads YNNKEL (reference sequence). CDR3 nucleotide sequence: TGTGCCAGCAGCCTCACTTCGGGTGAGCAGTTCTTC. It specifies CASSLTSGEQFF.

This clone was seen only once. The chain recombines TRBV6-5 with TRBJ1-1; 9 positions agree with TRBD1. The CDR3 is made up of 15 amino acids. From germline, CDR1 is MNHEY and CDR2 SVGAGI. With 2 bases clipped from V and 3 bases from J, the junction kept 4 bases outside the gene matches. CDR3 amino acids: CASSYRTGADTEAFF. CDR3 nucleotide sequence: TGTGCCAGCAGTTACCGGACAGGGGCGGACACTGAAGCTTTCTTT.

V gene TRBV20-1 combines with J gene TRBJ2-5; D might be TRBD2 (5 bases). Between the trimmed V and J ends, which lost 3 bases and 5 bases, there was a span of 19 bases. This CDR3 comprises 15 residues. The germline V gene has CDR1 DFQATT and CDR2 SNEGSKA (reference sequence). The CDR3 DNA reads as TGCAGTGCTAGTGCCCGTCGGAACGGGGTGGAGACCCAGTACTTC. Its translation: CSASARRNGVETQYF.

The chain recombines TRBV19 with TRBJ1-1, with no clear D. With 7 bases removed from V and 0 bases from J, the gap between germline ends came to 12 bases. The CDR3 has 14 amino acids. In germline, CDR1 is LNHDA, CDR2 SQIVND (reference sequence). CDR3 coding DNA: TGTGCCAGTACCAACGGACTCATGAACACTGAAGCTTTCTTT. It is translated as CASTNGLMNTEAFF.

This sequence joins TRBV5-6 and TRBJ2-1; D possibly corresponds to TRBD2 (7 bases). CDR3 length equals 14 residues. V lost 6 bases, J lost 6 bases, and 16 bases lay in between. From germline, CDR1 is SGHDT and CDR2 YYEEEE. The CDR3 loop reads CASTPLRGGNEQFF. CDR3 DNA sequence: TGTGCCAGCACCCCCCTGAGGGGGGGCAATGAGCAGTTCTTC.

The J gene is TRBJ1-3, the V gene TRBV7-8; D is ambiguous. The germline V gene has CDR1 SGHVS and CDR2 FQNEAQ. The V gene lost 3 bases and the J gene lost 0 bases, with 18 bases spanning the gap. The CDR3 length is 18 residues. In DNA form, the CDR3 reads TGTGCCAGCAGCTTTAAGCGGGGAGTAGTTGGCTCTGGAAACACCATATATTTT. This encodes CASSFKRGVVGSGNTIYF.

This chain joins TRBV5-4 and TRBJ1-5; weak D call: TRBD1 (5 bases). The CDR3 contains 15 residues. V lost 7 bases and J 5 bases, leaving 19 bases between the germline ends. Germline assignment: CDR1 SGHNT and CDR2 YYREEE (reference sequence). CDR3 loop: CASPPVGARYQPQHF. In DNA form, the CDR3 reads TGTGCCAGCCCCCCCGTCGGGGCGAGGTATCAGCCCCAGCATTTT.

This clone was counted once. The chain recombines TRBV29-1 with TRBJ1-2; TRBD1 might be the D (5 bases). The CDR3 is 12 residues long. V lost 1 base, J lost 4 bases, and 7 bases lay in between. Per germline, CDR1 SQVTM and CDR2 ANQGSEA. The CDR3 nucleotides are TGCAGCGTTGAAGGGCAGGGCTATGGCTACACCTTC. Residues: CSVEGQGYGYTF.

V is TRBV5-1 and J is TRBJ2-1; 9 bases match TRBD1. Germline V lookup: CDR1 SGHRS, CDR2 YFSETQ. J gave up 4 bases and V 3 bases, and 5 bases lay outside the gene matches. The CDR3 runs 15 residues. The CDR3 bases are TGCGCCAGCAGCTCGGGACAGGGTGGATACAATGAGCAGTTCTTC. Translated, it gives CASSSGQGGYNEQFF. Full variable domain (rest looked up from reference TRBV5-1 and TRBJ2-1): KAGVTQTPRYLIKTRGQQVTLSCSPISGHRSVSWYQQTPGQGLQFLFEYFSETQRNKGNFPGRFSGRQFSNSRSEMNVSTLELGDSALYLCASSSGQGGYNEQFFGPGTRLTVL.

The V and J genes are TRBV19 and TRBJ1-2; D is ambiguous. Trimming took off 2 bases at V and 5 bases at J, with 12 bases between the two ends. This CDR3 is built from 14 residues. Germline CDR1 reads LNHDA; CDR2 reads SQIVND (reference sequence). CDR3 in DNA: TGTGCCAGTAGTATATTGGGTTCAGCTTATGGCTACACCTTC. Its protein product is CASSILGSAYGYTF.

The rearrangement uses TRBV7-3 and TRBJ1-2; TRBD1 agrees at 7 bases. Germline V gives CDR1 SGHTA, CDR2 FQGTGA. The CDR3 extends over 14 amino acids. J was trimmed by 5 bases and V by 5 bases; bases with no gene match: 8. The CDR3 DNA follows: TGTGCCAGCAGCCGCGACAGGGTCGGATATGGCTACACCTTC. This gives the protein CASSRDRVGYGYTF.

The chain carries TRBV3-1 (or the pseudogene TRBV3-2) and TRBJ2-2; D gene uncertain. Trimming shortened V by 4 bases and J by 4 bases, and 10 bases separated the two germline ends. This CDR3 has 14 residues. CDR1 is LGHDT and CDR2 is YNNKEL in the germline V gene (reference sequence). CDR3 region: CASSLDQITGELFF. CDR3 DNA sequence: TGTGCCAGCAGCCTCGATCAGATCACCGGGGAGCTGTTTTTT.

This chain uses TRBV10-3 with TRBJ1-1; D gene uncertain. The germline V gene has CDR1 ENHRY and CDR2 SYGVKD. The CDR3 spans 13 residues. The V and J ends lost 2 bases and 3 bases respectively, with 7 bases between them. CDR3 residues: CAISERWDTEAFF. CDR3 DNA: TGTGCCATCAGTGAGAGGTGGGACACTGAAGCTTTCTTT.

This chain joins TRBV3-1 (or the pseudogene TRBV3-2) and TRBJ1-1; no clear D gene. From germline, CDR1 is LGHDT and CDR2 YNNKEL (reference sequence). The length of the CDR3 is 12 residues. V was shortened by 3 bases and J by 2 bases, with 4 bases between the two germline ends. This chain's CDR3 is CASSHPNTEAFF. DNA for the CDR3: TGTGCCAGCAGCCACCCCAACACTGAAGCTTTCTTT.

DNA of the CDR3: TGTGCCAGCAGTACCTCCCGAGAGAACACTGAAGCTTTCTTT. Its translation is CASSTSRENTEAFF. The chain combines TRBV27 with TRBJ1-1; D unclear. V gave up 5 bases and J gave up 1 base, with 11 bases separating them. The CDR3 loop spans 14 amino acids. From germline, CDR1 is MNHEY and CDR2 SMNVEV (reference sequence).

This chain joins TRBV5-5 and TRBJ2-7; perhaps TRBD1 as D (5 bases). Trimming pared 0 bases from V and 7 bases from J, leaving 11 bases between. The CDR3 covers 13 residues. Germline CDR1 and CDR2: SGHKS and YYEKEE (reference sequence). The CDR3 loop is CASSLGQMGEQYF. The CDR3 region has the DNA TGTGCCAGCAGCTTGGGACAGATGGGGGAGCAGTACTTC.

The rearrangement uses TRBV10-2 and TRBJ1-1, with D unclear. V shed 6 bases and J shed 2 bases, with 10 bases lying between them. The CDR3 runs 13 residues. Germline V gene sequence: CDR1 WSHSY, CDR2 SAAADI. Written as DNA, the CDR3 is TGCGCCAGCAGAGAAGAGGGTAACACTGAAGCTTTCTTT. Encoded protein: CASREEGNTEAFF.

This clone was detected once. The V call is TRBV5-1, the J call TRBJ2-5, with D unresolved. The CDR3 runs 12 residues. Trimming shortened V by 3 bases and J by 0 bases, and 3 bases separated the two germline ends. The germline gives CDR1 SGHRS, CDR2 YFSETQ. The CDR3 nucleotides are TGCGCCAGCAGCTCGTACCAAGAGACCCAGTACTTC. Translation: CASSSYQETQYF.

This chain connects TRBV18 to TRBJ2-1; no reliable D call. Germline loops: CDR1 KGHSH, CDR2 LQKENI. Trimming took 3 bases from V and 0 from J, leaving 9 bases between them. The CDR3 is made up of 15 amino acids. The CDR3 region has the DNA TGTGCCAGCTCACCTGGCGCGAGCTCCTACAATGAGCAGTTCTTC. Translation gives CASSPGASSYNEQFF. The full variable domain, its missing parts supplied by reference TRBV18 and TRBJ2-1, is NAGVMQNPRHLVRRRGQEARLRCSPMKGHSHVYWYRQLPEEGLKFMVYLQKENIIDESGMPKERFSAEFPKEGPSILRIQQVVRGDSAAYFCASSPGASSYNEQFFGPGTRLTVL.

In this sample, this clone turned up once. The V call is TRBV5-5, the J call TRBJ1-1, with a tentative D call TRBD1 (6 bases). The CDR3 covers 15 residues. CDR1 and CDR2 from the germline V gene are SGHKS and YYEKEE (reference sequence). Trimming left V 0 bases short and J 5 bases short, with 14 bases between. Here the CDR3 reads CASSLEGRGGTEAFF. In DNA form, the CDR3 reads TGTGCCAGCAGCTTGGAAGGCAGAGGGGGGACTGAAGCTTTCTTT. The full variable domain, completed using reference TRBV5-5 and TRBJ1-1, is DAGVTQSPTHLIKTRGQQVTLRCSPISGHKSVSWYQQVLGQGPQFIFQYYEKEERGRGNFPDRFSARQFPNYSSELNVNALLLGDSALYLCASSLEGRGGTEAFFGQGTRLTVV.

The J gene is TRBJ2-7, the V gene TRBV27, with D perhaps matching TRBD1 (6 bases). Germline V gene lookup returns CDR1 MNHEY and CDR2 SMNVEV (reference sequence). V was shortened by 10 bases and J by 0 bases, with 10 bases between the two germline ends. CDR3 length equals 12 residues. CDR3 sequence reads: CATTGSSYEQYF. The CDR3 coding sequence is TGTGCCACCACAGGGAGCTCCTACGAGCAGTACTTC.

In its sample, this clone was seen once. The CDR3 sequence: CASSELIGTREFF. Written as DNA, the CDR3 is TGTGCCAGCAGTGAGTTAATAGGAACCCGTGAGTTCTTC. V and J are TRBV2 and TRBJ2-1; D unresolved. The CDR3 is 13 amino acids. CDR1 is SNHLY, CDR2 FYNNEI, per germline. V lost 3 bases and J 14 bases, leaving 17 bases between the germline ends.

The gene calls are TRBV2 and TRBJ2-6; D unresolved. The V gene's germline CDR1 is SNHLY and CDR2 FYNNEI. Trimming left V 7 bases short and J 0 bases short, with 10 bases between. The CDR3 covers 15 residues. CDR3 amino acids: CASNQVISGANVLTF. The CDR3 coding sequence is TGTGCCAGCAATCAAGTCATCTCTGGGGCCAACGTCCTGACTTTC.

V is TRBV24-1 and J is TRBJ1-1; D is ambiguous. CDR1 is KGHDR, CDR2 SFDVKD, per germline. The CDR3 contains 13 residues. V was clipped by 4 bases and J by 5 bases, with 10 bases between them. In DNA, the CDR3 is TGTGCCACCAGTGAATCAGGATTAACTGAAGCTTTCTTT. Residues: CATSESGLTEAFF.

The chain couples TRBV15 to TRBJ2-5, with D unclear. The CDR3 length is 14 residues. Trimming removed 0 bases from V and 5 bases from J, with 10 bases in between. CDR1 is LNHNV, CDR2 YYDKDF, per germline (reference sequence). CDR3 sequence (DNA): TGTGCCACCAGCAGAGATCCCGGGCGGGAGACCCAGTACTTC. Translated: CATSRDPGRETQYF. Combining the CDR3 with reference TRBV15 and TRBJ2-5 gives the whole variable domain DAMVIQNPRYQVTQFGKPVTLSCSQTLNHNVMYWYQQKSSQAPKLLFHYYDKDFNNEADTPDNFQSRRPNTSFCFLDIRSPGLGDTAMYLCATSRDPGRETQYFGPGTRLLVL.

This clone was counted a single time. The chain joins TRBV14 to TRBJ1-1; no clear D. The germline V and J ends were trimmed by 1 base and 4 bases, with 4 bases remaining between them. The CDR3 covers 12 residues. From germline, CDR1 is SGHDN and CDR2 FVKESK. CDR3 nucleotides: TGTGCCAGCAGCCAAGTTTTCACTGAAGCTTTCTTT. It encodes CASSQVFTEAFF.

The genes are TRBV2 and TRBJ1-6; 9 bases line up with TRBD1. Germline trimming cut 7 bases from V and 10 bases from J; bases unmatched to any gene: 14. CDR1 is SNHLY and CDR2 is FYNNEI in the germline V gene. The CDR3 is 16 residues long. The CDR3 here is CASIDGTGHFLSPLHF. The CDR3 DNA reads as TGTGCCAGCATCGATGGGACAGGGCACTTCCTCTCACCCCTCCACTTT.

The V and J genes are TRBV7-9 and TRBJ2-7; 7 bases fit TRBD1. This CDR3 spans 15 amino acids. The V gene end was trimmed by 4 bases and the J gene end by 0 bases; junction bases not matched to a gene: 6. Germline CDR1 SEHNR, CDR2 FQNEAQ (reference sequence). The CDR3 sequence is CASSSKTGSSYEQYF. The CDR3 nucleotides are TGTGCCAGCAGCTCCAAGACAGGGAGCTCCTACGAGCAGTACTTC.

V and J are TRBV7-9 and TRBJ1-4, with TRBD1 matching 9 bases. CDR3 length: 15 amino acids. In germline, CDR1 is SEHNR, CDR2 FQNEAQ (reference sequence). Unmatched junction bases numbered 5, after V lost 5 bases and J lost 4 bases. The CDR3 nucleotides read TGTGCCAGCAGCCAGACAGGGGGGGATAATGAAAAACTGTTTTTT. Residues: CASSQTGGDNEKLFF.

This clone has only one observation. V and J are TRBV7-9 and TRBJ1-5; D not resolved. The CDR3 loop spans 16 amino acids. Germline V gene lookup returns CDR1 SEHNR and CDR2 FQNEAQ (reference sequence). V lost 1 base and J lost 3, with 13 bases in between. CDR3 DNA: TGTGCCAGCAGCTTAGGAGATTGGGGTTCCAATCAGCCCCAGCATTTT. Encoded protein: CASSLGDWGSNQPQHF.